This entry lists 14 T cell receptor beta chains sequenced from one sample in a study of OX40 agonist ivuxolimab in advanced cancers. Profiling relied on immunoSEQ multiplex PCR, and the TCRdb table lists in-frame clones only, not all of them. The profile shows about 79,000 clones, 94% of them singletons. The input for sequencing was CD4+ or CD8+ T cells sorted from blood, taken in a trial of the OX40 agonist ivuxolimab. The receptors were gathered from an adult with an advanced solid tumor such as melanoma, head and neck, liver or kidney cancer.

The rearrangement uses TRBV7-9 and TRBJ2-1; 8 bases fit TRBD1. V dropped 10 bases and J dropped 7; count of bases not matched to a gene: 6. Germline CDR1 and CDR2: SEHNR and FQNEAQ (reference sequence). This CDR3 region has 12 residues. CDR3 residues: CATTDRENEQFF. The CDR3 DNA is TGTGCCACCACGGACAGGGAAAATGAGCAGTTCTTC.

The rearrangement joins TRBV7-3 to TRBJ2-1; TRBD2 agrees at 8 bases. The CDR3 extends over 15 amino acids. J lost 4 bases, V lost 5 bases, and 7 bases had no gene match. The V gene's germline CDR1 is SGHTA and CDR2 FQGTGA. As DNA, the CDR3 is TGTGCCAGCAGCCCCTCAGCGGGGGAATACAATGAGCAGTTCTTC. This sequence encodes CASSPSAGEYNEQFF.

The chain recombines TRBV15 with TRBJ1-6, with D tentatively TRBD1 (5 bases). CDR1 and CDR2 (germline): LNHNV, YYDKDF (reference sequence). This CDR3 spans 16 amino acids. V lost 3 bases, J lost 2 bases, and 11 bases lay in between. CDR3 loop: CATSSLDSAYNSPLHF. Written as DNA, the CDR3 is TGTGCCACCAGCAGTTTAGACAGCGCCTATAATTCACCCCTCCACTTT.

CDR3 in DNA: TGTGCCAGTTCGGGGGGGTATGGCTACACCTTC. This sequence encodes CASSGGYGYTF. The chain employs TRBV6-5 and TRBJ1-2, with D possibly TRBD1 on 5 matching bases. V was cut by 9 bases and J by 5 bases, with 10 bases left in between. The CDR3 loop spans 11 amino acids. The V gene's germline CDR1 is MNHEY and CDR2 SVGAGI.

Only one count was recorded for this clone. The rearrangement joins TRBV27 to TRBJ2-1; no clear D. V was shortened by 2 bases and J by 3 bases, with 8 bases between the two germline ends. The CDR3 has 14 amino acids. Germline CDR1 MNHEY, CDR2 SMNVEV (reference sequence). CDR3 coding DNA: TGTGCCAGCAGTTTAAAAGGGAACTACAATGAGCAGTTCTTC. This gives the protein CASSLKGNYNEQFF.

This chain links TRBV11-2 with TRBJ2-5; 7 nucleotides align to TRBD2. V was pared by 4 bases and J by 5 bases, with 19 bases of the junction left unmatched. CDR1 and CDR2 from the germline V gene are SGHAT and FQNNGV. The CDR3 totals 18 residues. The CDR3 loop is CASSSDMETSPHRETQYF. Written as DNA, the CDR3 is TGTGCCAGCAGCTCGGATATGGAGACTAGCCCACACAGGGAGACCCAGTACTTC. Looking up the rest from reference TRBV11-2 and TRBJ2-5 gives the full variable domain: EAGVAQSPRYKIIEKRQSVAFWCNPISGHATLYWYQQILGQGPKLLIQFQNNGVVDDSQLPKDRFSAERLKGVDSTLKIQPAKLEDSAVYLCASSSDMETSPHRETQYFGPGTRLLVL.

V is TRBV19 and J is TRBJ1-2, with D maybe TRBD1 (5 bases). V was clipped by 5 bases and J by 0 bases, with 13 bases between them. This CDR3 region has 15 residues. The V gene's germline CDR1 is LNHDA and CDR2 SQIVND (reference sequence). CDR3 protein: CASSLGTEANYGYTF. Here the CDR3 DNA reads TGTGCCAGTAGTCTCGGGACCGAAGCTAACTATGGCTACACCTTC.

The CDR3 DNA reads as TGTGCCAGTAGTATAGAGGGGCGCCGAGGAGAGCAGTACTTC. It codes for CASSIEGRRGEQYF. V is TRBV19 and J is TRBJ2-7; TRBD1 might be the D (5 bases). Trimming took 0 bases from V and 7 from J, leaving 13 bases between them. This CDR3 spans 14 amino acids. CDR1 LNHDA and CDR2 SQIVND come from the germline V gene (reference sequence).

The V call is TRBV2, the J call TRBJ2-7; D assignment may be TRBD1 or TRBD2 (5 bases each). CDR3 length: 12 amino acids. CDR1 is SNHLY and CDR2 is FYNNEI in the germline V gene. V was pared by 6 bases and J by 3 bases, with 9 bases between. CDR3 residues: CASRGDSYEQYF. CDR3 nucleotide sequence: TGTGCCAGCAGGGGGGATAGCTACGAGCAGTACTTC.

The chain links TRBV28 to TRBJ2-3; D may be TRBD1 or TRBD2 (5 bases each). Germline V lookup: CDR1 MDHEN, CDR2 SYDVKM. The V and J ends lost 7 bases and 2 bases respectively, with 19 bases between them. The CDR3 sequence is 16 residues long. The CDR3 DNA is TGTGCCAGCATACAATCGGGGACGCCGTTCACAGATACGCAGTATTTT. Amino acids: CASIQSGTPFTDTQYF. Filled out from reference TRBV28 and TRBJ2-3, the complete variable domain reads DVKVTQSSRYLVKRTGEKVFLECVQDMDHENMFWYRQDPGLGLRLIYFSYDVKMKEKGDIPEGYSVSREKKERFSLILESASTNQTSMYLCASIQSGTPFTDTQYFGPGTRLTVL.

V and J are TRBV19 and TRBJ1-2, with D perhaps matching TRBD1 (5 bases). The CDR3 is made up of 13 amino acids. V gave up 10 bases and J gave up 3 bases, with 15 bases separating them. In germline, CDR1 is LNHDA, CDR2 SQIVND (reference sequence). The CDR3 spells CATSPGGDYGYTF. Written as DNA, the CDR3 is TGTGCCACTTCACCGGGGGGTGACTATGGCTACACCTTC.

This chain links TRBV7-3 with TRBJ2-3, with 13 positions matching TRBD2. The V segment lost 4 bases and the J segment 3 bases; nucleotides outside the gene matches: 10. The length of the CDR3 is 18 residues. The germline V gene encodes CDR1 SGHTA and CDR2 FQGTGA. The CDR3 DNA follows: TGTGCCAGCAGCTCCGGACTAGCGGGAGCAGTGGAGACAGATACGCAGTATTTT. Translated: CASSSGLAGAVETDTQYF. The full variable domain, its missing parts supplied by reference TRBV7-3 and TRBJ2-3, is GAGVSQTPSNKVTEKGKYVELRCDPISGHTALYWYRQSLGQGPEFLIYFQGTGAADDSGLPNDRFFAVRPEGSVSTLKIQRTERGDSAVYLCASSSGLAGAVETDTQYFGPGTRLTVL.

This clone was recorded a few times. The chain is built from TRBV13 and TRBJ1-2; 9 bases are shared with TRBD1. The CDR3 has 15 amino acids. Unmatched junction bases numbered 7, after V lost 2 bases and J lost 6 bases. Germline CDR1 and CDR2: PRHDT and FYEKMQ (reference sequence). The CDR3 nucleotides are TGTGCCAGCAGCTTAATGACAGGGGGTAGGAATGGCTACACCTTC. As protein: CASSLMTGGRNGYTF.

The table lists this clone with a few counts. The chain joins TRBV7-3 to TRBJ1-3; weak D call: TRBD1 (5 bases). Trimming took 2 bases from V and 1 from J, leaving 12 bases between them. The CDR3 runs 16 residues. The germline CDR1 and CDR2 sequences are SGHTA and FQGTGA. The CDR3 loop reads CASSLAAGPSGNTIYF. CDR3 sequence (DNA): TGTGCCAGCAGCTTAGCGGCAGGGCCTTCTGGAAACACCATATATTTT.